Listed below are T cell receptor beta chains from one sample, sequenced in a study of Ad26.COV2.S vaccination and SARS-CoV-2 variants. Here immunoSEQ multiplex PCR was the method, and the copy in TCRdb shows in-frame clones only, minus some. The table records 250,000 or so clones, 87% of them present only once. The starting material was peripheral blood, obtained in a trial of Ad26.COV2.S vaccine versus placebo. These receptors came from a person between 18 and 65 years old who received the Ad26.COV2.S COVID-19 vaccine or a placebo. CDR3s include the opening cysteine and the closing phenylalanine or tryptophan. The order of the fields is J gene, clone size, D gene, V gene, CDR3 protein, CDR3 DNA. D genes are given only for firm matches. The size field is filled for only some rows; it gives once, few, many or a size class.

TRBJ2-1	.	TRBD1	TRBV6-6	CASSSTSGTGENEQFF	TGTGCCAGCAGCTCTACGTCCGGGACAGGGGAGAATGAGCAGTTCTTC
TRBJ2-2	.	.	TRBV21-1	CASSKIPPGRESGELFF	TGTGCCAGCAGCAAAATCCCCCCGGGCAGGGAAAGCGGGGAGCTGTTTTTT
TRBJ1-1	.	.	TRBV29-1	CSVVQGRVNTEAFF	TGCAGCGTTGTGCAGGGACGCGTGAACACTGAAGCTTTCTTT
TRBJ2-3	.	TRBD2	TRBV19	CASSTSSGGAATQYF	TGTGCCAGTAGTACCTCTAGCGGGGGGGCCGCTACGCAGTATTTT
TRBJ1-6	.	.	TRBV25-1	CATMPYGTGGDNSPLHF	TGTGCCACCATGCCCTACGGGACCGGGGGGGATAATTCACCCCTCCACTTT
TRBJ2-3	.	TRBD1	TRBV6-5	CASSYRMGAGGGQYF	TGTGCCAGCAGTTACCGGATGGGGGCAGGGGGCGGGCAGTATTTT
TRBJ2-5	.	.	TRBV5-5	CASSLLETQYF	TGTGCCAGCAGCTTGTTGGAGACCCAGTACTTC
TRBJ2-6	.	.	TRBV5-4	CASSFVKGRPGANVLTF	TGTGCCAGCAGCTTTGTCAAGGGACGGCCTGGGGCCAACGTCCTGACTTTC
TRBJ2-1	.	TRBD2	TRBV4-1	CASKGLAGRLTHNEQFF	TGCGCCAGCAAAGGCCTAGCGGGTAGGCTTACCCACAATGAGCAGTTCTTC
TRBJ2-3	.	.	TRBV10-3	CAISVTGITTDTQYF	TGTGCCATCAGTGTTACAGGGATAACGACAGATACGCAGTATTTT
TRBJ2-7	.	.	TRBV7-8	CASSLDWAYEQYF	TGTGCCAGCAGCTTAGATTGGGCCTACGAGCAGTACTTC
TRBJ2-2	.	.	TRBV27	CASSLVQGAGELFF	TGTGCCAGCAGTTTAGTACAGGGTGCCGGGGAGCTGTTTTTT
TRBJ2-1	.	TRBD1	TRBV9	CAAHSTRDRANEQFF	TGTGCCGCACACTCTACCCGGGACAGGGCCAATGAGCAGTTCTTC
TRBJ2-5	.	TRBD2	TRBV4-2	CASSQAGGSRETQYF	TGTGCCAGCAGCCAAGCGGGGGGGAGCAGGGAGACCCAGTACTTC
TRBJ2-1	.	.	TRBV30	CAWGGTYNEQFF	TGTGCCTGGGGAGGGACTTACAATGAGCAGTTCTTC
TRBJ2-1	.	.	TRBV7-2	CASSFGEQFF	TGTGCCAGCAGCTTTGGGGAGCAGTTCTTC
TRBJ2-3	.	TRBD2	TRBV6-6	CASSYEGSGVIDTQYF	TGTGCCAGCAGTTACGAGGGTAGCGGGGTTATAGATACGCAGTATTTT
TRBJ1-2	.	TRBD1	TRBV5-5	CASSFYGTGHQGYTF	TGTGCCAGCAGCTTTTACGGGACAGGGCACCAAGGCTACACCTTC
TRBJ1-5	once	.	TRBV25-1	CASSGDVSNQPQHF	TGTGCCAGCAGTGGGGACGTTAGCAATCAGCCCCAGCATTTT
TRBJ2-2	.	.	TRBV7-9	CASSPSQGDTGELFF	TGTGCCAGCAGCCCGTCCCAAGGGGATACCGGGGAGCTGTTTTTT
TRBJ2-7	.	.	TRBV27	CASRLQGPIYEQYF	TGTGCCAGCAGGCTCCAGGGGCCAATCTACGAGCAGTACTTC
TRBJ1-4	.	.	TRBV6-5	CASSYSPGVGEKLFF	TGTGCCAGCAGTTACTCGCCAGGGGTGGGTGAAAAACTGTTTTTT
TRBJ1-3	few	.	TRBV18	CASSPLDRGSGNTIYF	TGTGCCAGCTCACCACTTGACAGAGGGTCTGGAAACACCATATATTTT
TRBJ1-2	.	.	TRBV7-2	CASSLATLGYTF	TGTGCCAGCAGCTTAGCTACGCTTGGCTACACCTTC
TRBJ2-3	.	.	TRBV5-6	CASSLLRDTQYF	TGTGCCAGCAGCTTGCTCCGAGATACGCAGTATTTT
TRBJ1-5	.	.	TRBV18	CASSPGSDNQPQHF	TGTGCCAGCTCACCAGGGTCGGACAATCAGCCCCAGCATTTT
TRBJ2-2	.	TRBD2	TRBV19	CASSSRRPSGGGVGELFF	TGTGCCAGTAGTAGCCGCCGTCCTAGCGGGGGGGGAGTCGGGGAGCTGTTTTTT
TRBJ2-3	.	.	TRBV12-3/TRBV12-4	CASTFRESTQYF	TGTGCCAGCACCTTCCGGGAGTCTACGCAGTATTTT
TRBJ1-3	.	TRBD1	TRBV5-5	CASSRDSFGNTIYF	TGTGCCAGCAGCCGGGACAGCTTTGGAAACACCATATATTTT
TRBJ2-3	.	.	TRBV6-2/TRBV6-3	CASSYSGAGDTQYF	TGTGCCAGCAGTTACTCGGGGGCGGGAGATACGCAGTATTTT
TRBJ2-2	.	TRBD2	TRBV4-3	CASSQRASGIIGELFF	TGCGCCAGCAGCCAACGAGCTAGCGGGATAATCGGGGAGCTGTTTTTT
TRBJ1-2	.	.	TRBV18	CASSPDSYGYTF	TGTGCCAGCTCACCGGACAGCTATGGCTACACCTTC
TRBJ2-1	.	.	TRBV24-1	CATSHWRAGHNEQFF	TGTGCCACCAGTCATTGGAGGGCGGGGCACAATGAGCAGTTCTTC
TRBJ2-7	.	.	TRBV5-1	CASSLVQGGSFGIYEQYF	TGCGCCAGCAGCTTGGTGCAGGGGGGGAGTTTCGGAATCTACGAGCAGTACTTC
TRBJ2-2	.	.	TRBV5-1	CASSLGDLPTGELFF	TGCGCCAGCAGCTTGGGGGACTTACCAACTGGGGAGCTGTTTTTT
TRBJ1-5	.	.	TRBV7-2	CASSLKGGDQPQHF	TGTGCCAGCAGTTTGAAGGGGGGTGATCAGCCCCAGCATTTT
TRBJ1-1	.	.	TRBV16	CASSQRQNTEAFF	TGTGCCAGCAGCCAGAGGCAGAACACTGAAGCTTTCTTT
TRBJ2-5	.	.	TRBV6-1	CASSEGWVQETQYF	TGTGCCAGCAGCGAAGGCTGGGTCCAAGAGACCCAGTACTTC
TRBJ1-5	.	TRBD1	TRBV19	CASWDSRKYSNQPQHF	TGTGCCAGTTGGGACAGCCGCAAATATAGCAATCAGCCCCAGCATTTT
TRBJ1-6	.	TRBD1	TRBV6-5	CASRADRGNSPLHF	TGTGCCAGCAGGGCGGACAGGGGTAATTCACCCCTCCACTTT
TRBJ2-2	.	TRBD1	TRBV10-3	CAISEATGFGELFF	TGTGCCATCAGTGAGGCGACAGGGTTCGGGGAGCTGTTTTTT
TRBJ2-7	.	.	TRBV3-1/TRBV3-2	CASSDTGSFLYEQYF	TGTGCCAGTTCCGACACCGGGTCCTTTCTTTACGAGCAGTACTTC
TRBJ2-3	.	TRBD2	TRBV10-3	CAISESTRGGTDTQYF	TGTGCCATCAGTGAGTCGACGCGGGGGGGCACAGATACGCAGTATTTT
TRBJ1-2	.	.	TRBV25-1	CASSDLNYGYTF	TGTGCCAGCAGTGACTTAAACTATGGCTACACCTTC
TRBJ2-3	.	TRBD2	TRBV5-1	CASSPRTSGYTDTQYF	TGCGCCAGCAGCCCCCGGACTAGCGGTTACACAGATACGCAGTATTTT
TRBJ2-5	.	.	TRBV5-1	CASRNGYRGRVQETQYF	TGCGCCAGCAGAAACGGCTACAGGGGGAGGGTCCAAGAGACCCAGTACTTC
TRBJ2-3	.	TRBD2	TRBV7-2	CASSPYGTSKVDTQYF	TGTGCCAGCAGCCCCTACGGGACTAGCAAGGTAGATACGCAGTATTTT
TRBJ1-4	.	TRBD1	TRBV6-5	CACSGGFNEKLFF	TGTGCCTGCTCAGGGGGATTTAATGAAAAACTGTTTTTT
TRBJ1-5	.	.	TRBV27	CASSLSTSNQPQHF	TGTGCCAGCAGTTTATCCACTAGCAATCAGCCCCAGCATTTT
TRBJ2-2	.	.	TRBV7-2	CASSSTNRVGGELFF	TGTGCCAGCAGCAGTACTAACAGGGTCGGCGGGGAGCTGTTTTTT